This T cell receptor beta chain was sequenced during a study of regulatory T cells in long-lasting Graves disease. The V end was cut by 3 bases, the J end by 4 bases, with 10 bases between. This CDR3 contains 13 residues. Germline values: CDR1 MNHEY, CDR2 SVGEGT. Comment on this clonotype: Its antigen is undetermined.

Study observations and caveats: The study found TRBV28, TRBJ1-2 and TRBJ2-5 favored in persistent disease. Persistent patients shared 2,500 to 3,000 public clonotypes among themselves. Newly diagnosed patients shared fewer, at about 890.

Sequencing libraries for TCR beta were prepared with iRepertoire HTBI primers and Arm-PCR of CDR3 regions. Each CDR3 protein is one row after TCRdb ran MiXCR on the multiplex PCR reads. The sample shows over 250,000 distinct CDR3 sequences, roughly 21% of them seen only once. Specified time point: persistent/refractory GD, antithyroid drugs over 5 years with positive TRAb. RNA from PBMCs was the source of the TCR library. Patients came from an endocrinology department in Xi'an, China. EDTA tubes were used for drawing around 8.2 milliliters of peripheral blood. V is TRBV6-2 or TRBV6-3 and J is TRBJ2-7; unclear D gene. Sequenced material: peripheral blood mononuclear cells (PBMCs), taken when the disease was refractory, from a patient treated with antithyroid drugs. This sequence originates from a female donor with Graves disease. CDR3 sequence: CASSYGRLYEQYF. CDR3 sequence (DNA): TGTGCCAGCAGTTATGGACGATTATACGAGCAGTACTTC.